Presented here are 17 T cell receptor beta chains from one specimen sequenced in a study of Ad26.COV2.S vaccination and SARS-CoV-2 variants. Indicated treatment: some 19 received Ad26.COV2.S at low or high dose, single or two shots; several received placebo; per-sample allocation not given. All samples were drawn on day 63, counting from the first vaccine or placebo injection. Sequencing was performed with immunoSEQ multiplex PCR; in TCRdb, only in-frame clones are kept and a portion is missing. The sample shows around 300,000 clones, roughly 91% of them seen only once. The sample in question was peripheral blood, obtained in a trial of Ad26.COV2.S vaccine versus placebo. Receptors were obtained from a person aged 18-60 years who received the Ad26.COV2.S COVID-19 vaccine or a placebo.

The chain carries TRBV2 and TRBJ1-5; D may be TRBD1 (5 bases). There are 13 residues in the CDR3. Germline V gives CDR1 SNHLY, CDR2 FYNNEI. V was clipped by 6 bases and J by 4 bases, with 10 bases between them. In DNA form, the CDR3 reads TGTGCCAGCAGGTTGGGGGGTAATCAGCCCCAGCATTTT. As protein: CASRLGGNQPQHF. Based on the CDR3 plus reference TRBV2 and TRBJ1-5, the full variable domain is EPEVTQTPSHQVTQMGQEVILRCVPISNHLYFYWYRQILGQKVEFLVSFYNNEISEKSEIFDDQFSVERPDGSNFTLKIRSTKLEDSAMYFCASRLGGNQPQHFGDGTRLSIL.

The J gene is TRBJ2-1, the V gene TRBV5-1, with 8 nucleotides matching TRBD2. The CDR3 extends over 13 amino acids. V dropped 6 bases and J dropped 3; count of bases not matched to a gene: 2. Germline lookup yields CDR1 SGHRS and CDR2 YFSETQ. CDR3 DNA: TGCGCCAGCACTCTAGCGGGCTACAATGAGCAGTTCTTC. Translating it yields CASTLAGYNEQFF.

This chain connects TRBV28 to TRBJ1-1, with D uncertain. The germline V gene encodes CDR1 MDHEN and CDR2 SYDVKM. CDR3 length equals 11 residues. The ends were cut back, 5 bases at V and 2 bases at J, with 3 bases in the middle. Written as DNA, the CDR3 is TGTGCCAGCAGTGCAAACACTGAAGCTTTCTTT. Translated: CASSANTEAFF.

For the CDR3, the DNA is TGTGCCAGCAGACGAGGACAGGGGGCACAAGCTTTCTTT. This sequence encodes CASRRGQGAQAFF. The V call is TRBV6-5, the J call TRBJ1-1, with 11 bases lining up with TRBD1. The CDR3 covers 13 residues. V was pared by 6 bases and J by 9 bases, with 6 bases of the junction left unmatched. The germline gives CDR1 MNHEY, CDR2 SVGAGI.

The chain links TRBV3-1 (or the pseudogene TRBV3-2) to TRBJ2-6; 9 nucleotides align to TRBD2. In germline, CDR1 is LGHDT, CDR2 YNNKEL (reference sequence). The CDR3 contains 18 residues. J lost 2 bases, V lost 6 bases, and 11 bases had no gene match. This CDR3 reads CASRPTSGAAPGANVLTF. CDR3 sequence (DNA): TGTGCCAGCAGACCGACTAGCGGAGCAGCTCCTGGGGCCAACGTCCTGACTTTC.

This clone was recorded once. V gene TRBV7-8 combines with J gene TRBJ2-1; D possibly corresponds to TRBD2 (5 bases). CDR1 is SGHVS, CDR2 FQNEAQ, per germline. This CDR3 spans 16 amino acids. V lost 5 bases and J 0 bases, leaving 14 bases between the germline ends. The CDR3 sequence: CASSLLDSSSYNEQFF. The CDR3 bases are TGTGCCAGCAGCCTATTGGACTCCAGCTCCTACAATGAGCAGTTCTTC.

This sequence joins TRBV9 and TRBJ1-2, with 7 positions matching TRBD1. CDR1 is SGDLS, CDR2 YYNGEE, per germline. The CDR3 contains 15 residues. J was trimmed by 1 base and V by 4 bases; bases with no gene match: 7. The CDR3 region is CASSPEGGYNYGYTF. Written as DNA, the CDR3 is TGTGCCAGCAGCCCCGAAGGGGGCTATAACTATGGCTACACCTTC.

The genes are TRBV11-2 and TRBJ2-5; 9 bases line up with TRBD1. CDR3 length: 14 amino acids. Unmatched junction bases numbered 3, after V lost 5 bases and J lost 2 bases. Germline loops: CDR1 SGHAT, CDR2 FQNNGV. The CDR3 nucleotides read TGTGCCAGCAGCACGGGACAGGGTCAAGAGACCCAGTACTTC. Encoded protein: CASSTGQGQETQYF.

The CDR3 DNA follows: TGTGCCAGCAGTTACGAGGGGGTGCTCTACGAGCAGTACTTC. Encoded protein: CASSYEGVLYEQYF. This chain connects TRBV6-2 or TRBV6-3 to TRBJ2-7, with D possibly matching TRBD1 (6 bases). The germline CDR1 and CDR2 sequences are MNHEY and SVGEGT. CDR3 length: 14 amino acids. V was cut by 2 bases and J by 3 bases, with 11 bases left in between.

The count of this clone is one. The chain carries TRBV9 and TRBJ2-1; D gene uncertain. The CDR3 runs to 13 residues. Germline CDR1 is SGDLS and CDR2 is YYNGEE. The V and J ends lost 5 bases and 3 bases respectively, with 9 bases between them. Here the CDR3 reads CASSEFDYNEQFF. CDR3 in DNA: TGTGCCAGCAGTGAGTTCGACTACAATGAGCAGTTCTTC. The full variable domain, with the rest looked up from reference TRBV9 and TRBJ2-1, is DSGVTQTPKHLITATGQRVTLRCSPRSGDLSVYWYQQSLDQGLQFLIQYYNGEERAKGNILERFSAQQFPDLHSELNLSSLELGDSALYFCASSEFDYNEQFFGPGTRLTVL.

This clone occurred once. The chain joins TRBV15 to TRBJ2-2; 12 bases map to TRBD2. The CDR3 runs to 16 residues. CDR1 LNHNV and CDR2 YYDKDF come from the germline V gene (reference sequence). V trimming: 5 bases; J trimming: 6 bases; junction bases outside the gene matches: 7. In DNA, the CDR3 is TGTGCCACCAGCGGAAGACTAGCGGGAGCTTCCGGGGAGCTGTTTTTT. This codes for CATSGRLAGASGELFF.

This rearrangement joins TRBV2 to TRBJ2-3, with a tentative D call TRBD1 (5 bases). The CDR3 consists of 16 residues. CDR1 is SNHLY and CDR2 is FYNNEI in the germline V gene. V dropped 0 bases and J dropped 4 bases, with 14 bases sitting between them. CDR3 sequence: CASSEALGRAADTQYF. Written as DNA, the CDR3 is TGTGCCAGCAGTGAAGCGCTGGGGCGCGCCGCAGATACGCAGTATTTT.

As concerns this clone: An end of the junction does not agree with germline; a read error may underlie this. This sequence joins TRBV3-1 (or the pseudogene TRBV3-2) and TRBJ2-7, with 8 bases identical to TRBD1. Germline V gives CDR1 LGHDT, CDR2 YNNKEL (reference sequence). The length of the CDR3 is 15 residues. This CDR3 reads CASSEEDRVVYEQYF. CDR3 coding DNA: TGTGCCAGCAGCGAAGAGGACAGGGTAGTCTACGAGCAGTACTTC.

This clone was observed a few times. This chain connects TRBV7-8 to TRBJ2-2, with D possibly TRBD2 on 5 matching bases. This CDR3 contains 14 residues. Germline lookup yields CDR1 SGHVS and CDR2 FQNEAQ. Between the trimmed V and J ends, which lost 3 bases and 5 bases, there was a span of 10 bases. CDR3 amino acids: CASSFGLKTGELFF. As DNA, the CDR3 is TGTGCCAGCAGCTTCGGACTGAAGACCGGGGAGCTGTTTTTT.

J is TRBJ2-3 and V is TRBV7-8; possible D gene TRBD2, 6 bases. The CDR3 has 13 residues. Trimming left V 5 bases short and J 1 base short, with 7 bases between. CDR1 and CDR2 (germline): SGHVS, FQNEAQ. CDR3 nucleotide sequence: TGTGCCAGCAGCGGGGAGGGCACAGATACGCAGTATTTT. This gives the protein CASSGEGTDTQYF.

The gene calls are TRBV6-2 or TRBV6-3 and TRBJ2-5, with D perhaps assigned TRBD1 or TRBD2 (6 bases each). V was trimmed by 3 bases and J by 4 bases, leaving 15 bases between them. The germline V gene has CDR1 MNHEY and CDR2 SVGEGT. The CDR3 totals 15 residues. CDR3 DNA: TGTGCCAGCAGTTATGTAGGGGGGATCGGAGAGACCCAGTACTTC. It codes for CASSYVGGIGETQYF.

There are a few counts of this clone. The chain combines TRBV7-6 with TRBJ1-5; D call uncertain. Trimming cost V 4 bases and J 4 bases, with 8 bases left between them. CDR1 SGHVS and CDR2 FNYEAQ come from the germline V gene. The CDR3 covers 13 residues. The CDR3, as DNA: TGTGCCAGCAGCTCTGGAGAAAATCAGCCCCAGCATTTT. As protein: CASSSGENQPQHF.